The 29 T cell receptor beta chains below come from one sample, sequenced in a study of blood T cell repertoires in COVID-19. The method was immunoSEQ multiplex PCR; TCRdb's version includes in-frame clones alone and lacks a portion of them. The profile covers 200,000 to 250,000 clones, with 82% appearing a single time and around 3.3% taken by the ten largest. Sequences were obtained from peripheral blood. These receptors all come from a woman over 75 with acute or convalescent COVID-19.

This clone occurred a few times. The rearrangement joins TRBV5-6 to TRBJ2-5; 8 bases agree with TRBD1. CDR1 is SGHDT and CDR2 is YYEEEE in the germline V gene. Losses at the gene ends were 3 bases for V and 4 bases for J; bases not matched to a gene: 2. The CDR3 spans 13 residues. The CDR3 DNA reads TGTGCCAGCAGCTCGACAGGGGCAGAGACCCAGTACTTC. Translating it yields CASSSTGAETQYF.

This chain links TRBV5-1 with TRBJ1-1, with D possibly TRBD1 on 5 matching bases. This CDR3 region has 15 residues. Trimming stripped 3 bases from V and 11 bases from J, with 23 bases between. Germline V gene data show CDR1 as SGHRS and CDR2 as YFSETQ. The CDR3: CASSSLQSGGIEAFF. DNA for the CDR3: TGCGCCAGCAGCTCACTTCAATCCGGGGGGATCGAGGCTTTCTTT.

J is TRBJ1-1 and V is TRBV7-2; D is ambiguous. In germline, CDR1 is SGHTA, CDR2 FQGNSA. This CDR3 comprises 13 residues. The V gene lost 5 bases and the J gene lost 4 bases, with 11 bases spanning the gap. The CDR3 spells CASSPLEGTEAFF. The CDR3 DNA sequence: TGTGCCAGCAGCCCCCTTGAGGGCACTGAAGCTTTCTTT.

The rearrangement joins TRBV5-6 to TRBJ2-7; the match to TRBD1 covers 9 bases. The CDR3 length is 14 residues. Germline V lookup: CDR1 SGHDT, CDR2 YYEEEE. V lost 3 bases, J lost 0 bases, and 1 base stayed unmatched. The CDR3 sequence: CASSSTGGSYEQYF. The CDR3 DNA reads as TGTGCCAGCAGCTCGACAGGGGGCTCCTACGAGCAGTACTTC.

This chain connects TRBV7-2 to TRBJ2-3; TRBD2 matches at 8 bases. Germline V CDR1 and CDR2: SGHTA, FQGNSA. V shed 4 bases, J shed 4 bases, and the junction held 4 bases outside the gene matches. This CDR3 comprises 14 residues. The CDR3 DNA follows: TGTGCCAGCAGCTCAGGACTAGCTGCAGATACGCAGTATTTT. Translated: CASSSGLAADTQYF.

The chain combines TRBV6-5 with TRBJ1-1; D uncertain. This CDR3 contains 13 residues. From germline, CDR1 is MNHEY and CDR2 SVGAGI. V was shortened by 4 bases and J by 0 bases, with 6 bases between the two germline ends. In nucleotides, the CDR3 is TGTGCCAGCAGTTCCGACATGAACACTGAAGCTTTCTTT. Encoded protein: CASSSDMNTEAFF.

CDR3 in DNA: TGTGCCAGCGGGACAGGGAGCACAGATACGCAGTATTTT. Amino acid sequence: CASGTGSTDTQYF. The V call is TRBV7-3, the J call TRBJ2-3; 9 nucleotides agree with TRBD1. This CDR3 is 13 amino acids long. The germline V gene encodes CDR1 SGHTA and CDR2 FQGTGA. V trimming: 8 bases; J trimming: 0 bases; junction bases outside the gene matches: 0.

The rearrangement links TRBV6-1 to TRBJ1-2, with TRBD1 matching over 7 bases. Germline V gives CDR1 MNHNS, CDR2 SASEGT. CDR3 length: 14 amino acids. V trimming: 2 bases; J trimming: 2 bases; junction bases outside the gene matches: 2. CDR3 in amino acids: CASSERGGNYGYTF. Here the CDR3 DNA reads TGTGCCAGCAGTGAAAGAGGGGGCAACTATGGCTACACCTTC.

In DNA, the CDR3 is TGTGCCAGCAGCTTCCAGGGGACAGGGTTAGGAAATACGCAGTATTTT. It yields the protein CASSFQGTGLGNTQYF. J is TRBJ2-3 and V is TRBV7-2; 9 bases are shared with TRBD1. V lost 3 bases to trimming and J lost 7 bases; unmatched junction nucleotides: 11. The CDR3 sequence is 16 residues long. From germline, CDR1 is SGHTA and CDR2 FQGNSA.

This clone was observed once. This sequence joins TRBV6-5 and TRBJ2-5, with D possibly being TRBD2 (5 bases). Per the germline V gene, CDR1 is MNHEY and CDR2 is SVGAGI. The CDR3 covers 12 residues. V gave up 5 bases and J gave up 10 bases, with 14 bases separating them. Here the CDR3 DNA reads TGTGCCAGCAGTCAGGCGGGTGGAGGCCAGTACTTC. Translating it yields CASSQAGGGQYF.

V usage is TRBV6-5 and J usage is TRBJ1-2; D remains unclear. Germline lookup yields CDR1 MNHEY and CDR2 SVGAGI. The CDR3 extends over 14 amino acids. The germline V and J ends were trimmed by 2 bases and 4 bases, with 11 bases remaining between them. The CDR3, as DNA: TGTGCCAGCAGTTACGAAGCACCCCGCTATGGCTACACCTTC. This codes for CASSYEAPRYGYTF.

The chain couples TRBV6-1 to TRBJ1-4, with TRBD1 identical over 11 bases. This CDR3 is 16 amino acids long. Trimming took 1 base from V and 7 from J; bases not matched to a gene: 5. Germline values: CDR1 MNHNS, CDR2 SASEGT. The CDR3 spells CASSEVRGQGGEKLFF. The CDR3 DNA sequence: TGTGCCAGCAGTGAAGTTAGGGGACAGGGGGGTGAAAAACTGTTTTTT.

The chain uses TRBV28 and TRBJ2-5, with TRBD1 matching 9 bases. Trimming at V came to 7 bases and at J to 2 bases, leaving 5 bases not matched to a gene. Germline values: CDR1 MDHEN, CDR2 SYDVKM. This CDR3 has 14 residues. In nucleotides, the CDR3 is TGTGCCAGCAAGACAGGGGGGCCACAAGAGACCCAGTACTTC. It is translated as CASKTGGPQETQYF. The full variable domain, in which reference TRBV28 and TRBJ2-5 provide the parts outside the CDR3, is DVKVTQSSRYLVKRTGEKVFLECVQDMDHENMFWYRQDPGLGLRLIYFSYDVKMKEKGDIPEGYSVSREKKERFSLILESASTNQTSMYLCASKTGGPQETQYFGPGTRLLVL.

The CDR3 protein is CASSLVRGETQYF. In DNA form, the CDR3 reads TGTGCCAGCAGCCTTGTTCGGGGGGAGACCCAGTACTTC. The chain links TRBV2 to TRBJ2-5; tentative D call: TRBD2 (6 bases). The germline V gene has CDR1 SNHLY and CDR2 FYNNEI. With 6 bases removed from V and 5 bases from J, the gap between germline ends came to 13 bases. This CDR3 contains 13 residues.

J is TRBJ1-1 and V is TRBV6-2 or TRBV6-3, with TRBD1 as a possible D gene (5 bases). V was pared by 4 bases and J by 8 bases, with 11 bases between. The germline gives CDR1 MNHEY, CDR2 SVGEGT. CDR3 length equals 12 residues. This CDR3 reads CASSSLQGEAFF. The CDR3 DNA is TGTGCCAGCAGTTCCCTCCAGGGCGAAGCTTTCTTT.

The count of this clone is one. The CDR3 is CASRQRTGSGGYTF. CDR3 DNA: TGTGCCAGTAGACAAAGGACAGGGTCGGGAGGCTACACCTTC. The rearrangement uses TRBV19 and TRBJ1-2, with 8 bases aligning to TRBD1. Germline V lookup: CDR1 LNHDA, CDR2 SQIVND (reference sequence). V shed 6 bases, J shed 8 bases, and the junction held 11 bases outside the gene matches. The CDR3 spans 14 residues.

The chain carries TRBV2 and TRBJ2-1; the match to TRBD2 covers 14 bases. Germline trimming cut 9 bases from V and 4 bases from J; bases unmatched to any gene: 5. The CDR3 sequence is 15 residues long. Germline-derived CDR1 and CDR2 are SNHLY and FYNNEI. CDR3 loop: CASKTSGGVYNEQFF. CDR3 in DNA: TGTGCCAGTAAGACTAGCGGGGGGGTGTACAATGAGCAGTTCTTC.

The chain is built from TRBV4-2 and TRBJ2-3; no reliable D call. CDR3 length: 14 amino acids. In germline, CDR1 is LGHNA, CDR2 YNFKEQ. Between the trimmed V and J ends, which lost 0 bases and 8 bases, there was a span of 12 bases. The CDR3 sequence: CASSQEVFYGTQYF. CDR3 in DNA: TGTGCCAGCAGCCAAGAAGTTTTTTACGGTACGCAGTATTTT.

In DNA form, the CDR3 reads TGTGCCAGCAGCTCGGACAGGGCGAACACCGGGGAGCTGTTTTTT. Its translation: CASSSDRANTGELFF. The chain recombines TRBV7-7 with TRBJ2-2; 8 nucleotides align to TRBD1. The V and J ends lost 4 bases and 0 bases, in that order; junction bases with no gene match: 1. This CDR3 comprises 15 residues. Germline V gene data show CDR1 as SSHAT and CDR2 as FNYEAQ (reference sequence). The entire variable domain, with the rest obtained from reference TRBV7-7 and TRBJ2-2, is as follows: GAGVSQSPRYKVTKRGQDVTLRCDPISSHATLYWYQQALGQGPEFLTYFNYEAQPDKSGLPSDRFSAERPEGSISTLTIQRTEQRDSAMYRCASSSDRANTGELFFGEGSRLTVL.

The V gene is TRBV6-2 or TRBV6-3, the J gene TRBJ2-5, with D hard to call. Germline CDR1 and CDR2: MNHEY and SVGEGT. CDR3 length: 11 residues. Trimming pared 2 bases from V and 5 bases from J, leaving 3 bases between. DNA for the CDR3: TGTGCCAGCAGTTACGGCGAGACCCAGTACTTC. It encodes CASSYGETQYF.

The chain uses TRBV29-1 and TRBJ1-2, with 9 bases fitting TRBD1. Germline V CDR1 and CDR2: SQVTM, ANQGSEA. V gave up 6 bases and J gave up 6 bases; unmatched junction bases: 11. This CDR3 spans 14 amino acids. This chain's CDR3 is CSVGKIQGADGYTF. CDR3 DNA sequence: TGCAGCGTGGGGAAGATACAGGGGGCGGATGGCTACACCTTC. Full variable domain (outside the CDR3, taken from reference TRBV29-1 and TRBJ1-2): SAVISQKPSRDICQRGTSLTIQCQVDSQVTMMFWYRQQPGQSLTLIATANQGSEATYESGFVIDKFPISRPNLTFSTLTVSNMSPEDSSIYLCSVGKIQGADGYTFGSGTRLTVV.

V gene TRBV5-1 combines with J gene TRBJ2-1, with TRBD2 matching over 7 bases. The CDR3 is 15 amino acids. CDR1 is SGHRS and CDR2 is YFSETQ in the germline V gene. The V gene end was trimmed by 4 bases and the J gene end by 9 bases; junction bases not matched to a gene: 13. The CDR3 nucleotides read TGCGCCAGCAGCGCGAATAGCGGGCCTGAAGGTGAGCAGTTCTTC. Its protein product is CASSANSGPEGEQFF.

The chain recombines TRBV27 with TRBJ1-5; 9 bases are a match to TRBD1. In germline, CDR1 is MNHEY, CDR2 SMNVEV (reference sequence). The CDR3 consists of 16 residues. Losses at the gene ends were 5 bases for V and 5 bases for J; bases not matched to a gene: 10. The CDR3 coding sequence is TGTGCCAGCAGTCCCGCTACCGGGACAGGGTATCAGCCCCAGCATTTT. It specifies CASSPATGTGYQPQHF.

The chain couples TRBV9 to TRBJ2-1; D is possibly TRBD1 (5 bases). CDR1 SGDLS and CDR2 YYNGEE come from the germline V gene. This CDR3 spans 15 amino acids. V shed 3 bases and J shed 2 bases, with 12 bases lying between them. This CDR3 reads CASSEGRVPYNEQFF. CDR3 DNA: TGTGCCAGCAGCGAGGGCAGGGTGCCCTACAATGAGCAGTTCTTC.

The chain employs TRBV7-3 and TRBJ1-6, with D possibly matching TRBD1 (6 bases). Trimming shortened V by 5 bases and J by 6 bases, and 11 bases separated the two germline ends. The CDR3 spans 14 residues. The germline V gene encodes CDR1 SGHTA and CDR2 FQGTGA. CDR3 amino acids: CASSPGQSNSPLHF. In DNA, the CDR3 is TGTGCCAGCAGCCCCGGACAGTCTAATTCACCCCTCCACTTT.

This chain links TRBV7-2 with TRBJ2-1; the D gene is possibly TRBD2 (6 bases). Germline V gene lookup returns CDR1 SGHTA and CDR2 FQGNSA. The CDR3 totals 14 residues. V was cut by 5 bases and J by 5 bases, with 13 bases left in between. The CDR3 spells CASSPQAGNNEQFF. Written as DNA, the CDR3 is TGTGCCAGCAGCCCTCAGGCGGGGAACAATGAGCAGTTCTTC. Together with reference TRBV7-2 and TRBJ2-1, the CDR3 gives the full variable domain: GAGVSQSPSNKVTEKGKDVELRCDPISGHTALYWYRQSLGQGLEFLIYFQGNSAPDKSGLPSDRFSAERTGGSVSTLTIQRTQQEDSAVYLCASSPQAGNNEQFFGPGTRLTVL.

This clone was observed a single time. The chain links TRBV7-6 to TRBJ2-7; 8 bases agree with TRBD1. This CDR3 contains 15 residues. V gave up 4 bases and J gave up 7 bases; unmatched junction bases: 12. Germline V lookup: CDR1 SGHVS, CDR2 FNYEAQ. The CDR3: CASSSGTGPYKEQYF. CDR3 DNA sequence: TGTGCCAGCAGCTCCGGGACAGGCCCCTACAAGGAGCAGTACTTC.

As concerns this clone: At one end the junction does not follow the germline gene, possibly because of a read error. CDR3 loop: CASSQGGYEQYF. The CDR3 nucleotides read TGTGCCAGTTCACAGGGGGGGTACGAGCAGTACTTC. This chain joins TRBV18 and TRBJ2-7; possibly TRBD1 for D (8 bases). Germline loops: CDR1 KGHSH, CDR2 LQKENI. The CDR3 is made up of 12 amino acids.

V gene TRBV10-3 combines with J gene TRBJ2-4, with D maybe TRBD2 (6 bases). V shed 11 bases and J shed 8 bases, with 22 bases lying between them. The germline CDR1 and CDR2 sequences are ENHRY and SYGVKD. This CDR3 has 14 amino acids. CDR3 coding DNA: TGTGCCGTCTCAGAAGACAGAGGAGGGGACATTCAGTACTTC. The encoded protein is CAVSEDRGGDIQYF.